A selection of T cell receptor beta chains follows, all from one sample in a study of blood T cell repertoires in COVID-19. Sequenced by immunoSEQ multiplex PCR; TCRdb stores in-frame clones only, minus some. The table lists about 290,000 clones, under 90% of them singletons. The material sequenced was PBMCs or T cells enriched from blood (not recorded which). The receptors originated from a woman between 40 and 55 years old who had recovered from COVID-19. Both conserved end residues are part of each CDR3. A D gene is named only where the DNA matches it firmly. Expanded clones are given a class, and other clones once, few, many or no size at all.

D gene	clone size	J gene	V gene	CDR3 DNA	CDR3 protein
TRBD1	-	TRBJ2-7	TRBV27	TGTGCCAGCAGCGGCCAGTCACAGGGGGCGTACGAGCAGTACTTC	CASSGQSQGAYEQYF
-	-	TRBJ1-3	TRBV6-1	TGTGCCAGCAGTGAATTTCAGGGATCTATCTCTGGAAACACCATATATTTT	CASSEFQGSISGNTIYF
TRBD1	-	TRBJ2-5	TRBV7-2	TGTGCCAGCAGCTTAAACAGGGGTGGGGAGACCCAGTACTTC	CASSLNRGGETQYF
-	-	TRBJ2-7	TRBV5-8	TGTGCCAGCGCTGGGGCCTGGGAGCAGTACTTC	CASAGAWEQYF
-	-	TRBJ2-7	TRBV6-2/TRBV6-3	TGTGCCAGCAGTTACCGAATAACTAGCCCCATATTGGGCGAGCAGTACTTC	CASSYRITSPILGEQYF
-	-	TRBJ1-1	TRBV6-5	TGTGCCAGCAGTTACCAACCCGGCGGGGACACTGAAGCTTTCTTT	CASSYQPGGDTEAFF
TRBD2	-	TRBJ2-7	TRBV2	TGTGCCAGCAGTGGTTGGACTAGCGGGGGCCCTTCATCCGAGCAGTACTTC	CASSGWTSGGPSSEQYF
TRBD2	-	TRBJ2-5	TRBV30	TGTGCCTGGAGTAGCGGGGCAGGATTCCAAGAGACCCAGTACTTC	CAWSSGAGFQETQYF
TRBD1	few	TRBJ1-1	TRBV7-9	TGTGCCAGCAGCTTAACAGGGGACACTGAAGCTTTCTTT	CASSLTGDTEAFF
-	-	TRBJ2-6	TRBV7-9	TGTGCCAGCACCATATCCCGGGCTGGGGCCAACGTCCTGACTTTC	CASTISRAGANVLTF
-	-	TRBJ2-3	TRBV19	TGTGCCAGTAGTATTCGAGATACGCAGTATTTT	CASSIRDTQYF
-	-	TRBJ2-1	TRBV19	TGTGCCAGTAGTATGATTGGGCGGGGCTCCTACAATGAGCAGTTCTTC	CASSMIGRGSYNEQFF
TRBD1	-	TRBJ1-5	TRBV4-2	TGTGCCAGCAGCCAAGTGTCGGGACAGGGGCGGCCCCAGCATTTT	CASSQVSGQGRPQHF
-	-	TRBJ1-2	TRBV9	TGTGCCAGCAAGGAGTTATCTGGCTACACCTTC	CASKELSGYTF
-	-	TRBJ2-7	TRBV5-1	TGCGCCAGCAGCCCCCGGCAGGGCTACGAGCAGTACTTC	CASSPRQGYEQYF
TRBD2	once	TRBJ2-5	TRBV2	TGTGCCAGCAGTGGACTAGCGGGGGGAGTGGAGACCCAGTACTTC	CASSGLAGGVETQYF
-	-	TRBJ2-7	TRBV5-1	TGCGCCAGCAGCTTGGTTGTAGGGGTCTACGAGCAGTACTTC	CASSLVVGVYEQYF
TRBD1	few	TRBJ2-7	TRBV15	TGTGCCACCAGCAGAGATTATGGGGACAGTCCCTACGAGCAGTACTTC	CATSRDYGDSPYEQYF
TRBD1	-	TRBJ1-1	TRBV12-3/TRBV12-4	TGTGCCAGCAGTGGTCCAGGGGGCGGGCGTGCTTTCTTT	CASSGPGGGRAFF
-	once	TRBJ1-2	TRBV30	TGTGCCTGGGGGTATCGGGGTCCCTATGGCTACACCTTC	CAWGYRGPYGYTF
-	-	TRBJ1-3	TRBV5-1	TGCGCCAGCAGCGTACGGGACACCTCCACTGGAAACACCATATATTTT	CASSVRDTSTGNTIYF
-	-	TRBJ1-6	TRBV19	TGTGCCAGTAGTATAAACGCGGGAACTCCCCTCCACTTT	CASSINAGTPLHF
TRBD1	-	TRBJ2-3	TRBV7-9	TGTGCCAGCAGCCGGGACAGGGTTGGAGATACGCAGTATTTT	CASSRDRVGDTQYF
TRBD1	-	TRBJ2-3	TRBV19	TGTGCCAGTAGTCTTCGGACAGGGGGTAGCACAGATACGCAGTATTTT	CASSLRTGGSTDTQYF
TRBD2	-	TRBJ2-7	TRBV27	TGTGCCAGCAGTTTAGGGGCGGGGGGGCCTTACGAGCAGTACTTC	CASSLGAGGPYEQYF
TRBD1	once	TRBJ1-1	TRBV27	TGTGCCAGCAGTCCAACCCGCCCCGGGACAGGAGCCTGGATCCTCTTT	CASSPTRPGTGAWILF
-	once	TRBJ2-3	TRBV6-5	TGTGCCAGCATCCTAGCTGGAGGCGGGGATACGCAGTATTTT	CASILAGGGDTQYF
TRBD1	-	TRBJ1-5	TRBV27	TGTGCCAGCAGCTTAACAGGGACAGATAGCAATCAGCCCCAGCATTTT	CASSLTGTDSNQPQHF
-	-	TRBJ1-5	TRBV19	TGTGCCAGTAGTCGTACCTCAGGCAATCAGCCCCAGCATTTT	CASSRTSGNQPQHF
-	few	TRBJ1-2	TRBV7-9	TGTGCCAGCAGCAATAGCATGGAACTACTTGGCTACACCTTC	CASSNSMELLGYTF
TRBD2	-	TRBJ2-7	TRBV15	TGTGCCACCAGCAGGGGAGCGGGGCTTAGCTCCTACGAGCAGTACTTC	CATSRGAGLSSYEQYF
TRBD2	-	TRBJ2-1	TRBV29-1	TGCAGCTCTCTTCGACTAGCGGGAGGGCCGAATGAGCAGTTCTTC	CSSLRLAGGPNEQFF
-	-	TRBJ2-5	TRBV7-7	TGTGCTAGCAGCTTGGGACAAAGTTTGGAGACCCAGTACTTC	CASSLGQSLETQYF
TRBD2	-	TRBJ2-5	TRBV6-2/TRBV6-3	TGTGCCAGCAGCTCCCGACTTGCGGGAGAATTAGGAGAGACCCAGTACTTC	CASSSRLAGELGETQYF
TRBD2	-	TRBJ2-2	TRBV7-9	TGTGCCAGCAGGAGGGGGACTAGCGGAACAACCGGGGAGCTGTTTTTT	CASRRGTSGTTGELFF
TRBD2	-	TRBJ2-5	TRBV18	TGTGCCAGCTCACCACCCTCCGGACTAGGCATCTTCAAACAAGAGACCCAGTACTTC	CASSPPSGLGIFKQETQYF
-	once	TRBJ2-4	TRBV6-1	TGTGCCAGCAGTGACGCAGGGCTGGCCAAAAACATTCAGTACTTC	CASSDAGLAKNIQYF
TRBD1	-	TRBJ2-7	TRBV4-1	TGCGCCAGCAGCCGAGGGACAGCGAACTCCTACGAGCAGTACTTC	CASSRGTANSYEQYF
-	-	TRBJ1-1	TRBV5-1	TGCGCCAGCAGCTTTCAGTCCGAGAACACTGAAGCTTTCTTT	CASSFQSENTEAFF
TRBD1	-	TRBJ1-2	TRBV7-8	TGTGCCAGCAGCCCCGCGGGGCTGACAGGGGGGTATGGCTACACCTTC	CASSPAGLTGGYGYTF
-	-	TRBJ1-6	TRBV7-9	TGTGCCAGCAGCTTAGGACAGTCCTCCTATAATTCACCCCTCCACTTT	CASSLGQSSYNSPLHF